Given below is one T cell receptor beta chain in context. Its antigen is unknown. The data were taken from a study of vaccination and CD4 T cells after COVID-19. Whole-study context: Post-COVID draws followed diagnosis by a median roughly 99 days (range 35 to 161). For control cultures, the treatment was a CEFX pool, an HIV-1 Nef pool, or no peptide.

Study-level results: The study sampled relatively few convalescent patients and omitted early post-infection timepoints. Nearly all convalescent vaccine-specific clones, 304 of 307, recognized only SARS-CoV-2 spike.

Treatment in this sample: 10-day PBMC culture with coronavirus spike peptide pools or control peptides (ViraFEST assay). This CDR3 has 13 residues. Trimming stripped 5 bases from V and 8 bases from J, with 11 bases between. The germline gives CDR1 SGHRS, CDR2 YFSETQ. Cultured CD4+ T cell DNA was sequenced using the Oncomine TCR Beta short-read assay. TCRdb analysed the PCR reads with MiXCR anew, one entry per CDR3 protein. The table shows about 14,000 distinct CDR3 sequences, with around 44% occurring only once. The chain links TRBV5-1 to TRBJ1-6; no clear D gene. The sequenced sample consisted of CD4+ T cells from blood, cultured in vitro. This sequence was found in a human donor who had recovered from COVID-19. CDR3 coding DNA: TGCGCCAGCAGTGGTTTGTTGGATTCACCCCTCCACTTT. Protein sequence: CASSGLLDSPLHF.